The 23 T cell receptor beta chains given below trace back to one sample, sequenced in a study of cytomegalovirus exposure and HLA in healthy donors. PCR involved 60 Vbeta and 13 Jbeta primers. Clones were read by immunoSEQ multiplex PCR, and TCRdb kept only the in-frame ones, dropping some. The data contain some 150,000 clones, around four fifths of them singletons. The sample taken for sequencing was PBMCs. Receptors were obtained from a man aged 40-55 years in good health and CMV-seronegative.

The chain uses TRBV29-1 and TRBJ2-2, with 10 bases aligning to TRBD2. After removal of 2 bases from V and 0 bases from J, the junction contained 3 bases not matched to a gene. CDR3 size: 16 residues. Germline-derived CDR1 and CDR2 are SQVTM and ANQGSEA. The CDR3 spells CSVELAGVSNTGELFF. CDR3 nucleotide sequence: TGCAGCGTTGAACTAGCGGGGGTTTCGAACACCGGGGAGCTGTTTTTT.

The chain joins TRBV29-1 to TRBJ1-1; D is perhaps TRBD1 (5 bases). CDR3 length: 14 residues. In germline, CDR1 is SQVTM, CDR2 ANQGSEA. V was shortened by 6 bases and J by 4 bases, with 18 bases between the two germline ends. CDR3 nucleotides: TGCAGCGTGTGGGGTGTGGGGGGGGGCACTGAAGCTTTCTTT. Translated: CSVWGVGGGTEAFF.

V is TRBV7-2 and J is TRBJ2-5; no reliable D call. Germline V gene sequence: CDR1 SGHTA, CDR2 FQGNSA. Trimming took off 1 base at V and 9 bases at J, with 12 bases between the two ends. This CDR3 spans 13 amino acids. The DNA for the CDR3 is TGTGCCAGCAGCTTAGGAGAGGCCCGGGCCCAGTACTTC. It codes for CASSLGEARAQYF.

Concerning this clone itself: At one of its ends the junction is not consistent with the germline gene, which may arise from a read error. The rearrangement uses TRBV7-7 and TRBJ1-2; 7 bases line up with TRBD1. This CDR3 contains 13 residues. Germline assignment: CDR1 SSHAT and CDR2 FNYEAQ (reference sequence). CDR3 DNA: TGTGCTAGCAGCTTAGGGGGCCCCGGGGGCTACACCTTC. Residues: CASSLGGPGGYTF.

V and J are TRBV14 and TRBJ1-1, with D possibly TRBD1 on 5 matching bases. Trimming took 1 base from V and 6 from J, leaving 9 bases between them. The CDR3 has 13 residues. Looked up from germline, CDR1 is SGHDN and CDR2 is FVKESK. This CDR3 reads CASSQVWGAEAFF. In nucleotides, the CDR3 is TGTGCCAGCAGCCAAGTTTGGGGGGCTGAAGCTTTCTTT. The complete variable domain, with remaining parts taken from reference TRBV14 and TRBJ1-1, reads EAGVTQFPSHSVIEKGQTVTLRCDPISGHDNLYWYRRVMGKEIKFLLHFVKESKQDESGMPNNRFLAERTGGTYSTLKVQPAELEDSGVYFCASSQVWGAEAFFGQGTRLTVV.

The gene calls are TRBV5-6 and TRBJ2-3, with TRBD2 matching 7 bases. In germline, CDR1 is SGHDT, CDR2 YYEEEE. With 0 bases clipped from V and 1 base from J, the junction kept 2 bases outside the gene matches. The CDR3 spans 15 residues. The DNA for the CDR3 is TGTGCCAGCAGCTTGGGGGGGGGTGGCACAGATACGCAGTATTTT. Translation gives CASSLGGGGTDTQYF. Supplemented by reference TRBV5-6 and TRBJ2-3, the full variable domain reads DAGVTQSPTHLIKTRGQQVTLRCSPKSGHDTVSWYQQALGQGPQFIFQYYEEEERQRGNFPDRFSGHQFPNYSSELNVNALLLGDSALYLCASSLGGGGTDTQYFGPGTRLTVL.

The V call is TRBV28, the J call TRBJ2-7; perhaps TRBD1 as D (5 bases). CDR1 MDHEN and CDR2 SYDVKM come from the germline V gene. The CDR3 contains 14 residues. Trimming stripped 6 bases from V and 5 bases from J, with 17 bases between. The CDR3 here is CASRLQGSVNEQYF. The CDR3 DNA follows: TGTGCCAGCAGGCTCCAGGGTAGTGTAAACGAGCAGTACTTC.

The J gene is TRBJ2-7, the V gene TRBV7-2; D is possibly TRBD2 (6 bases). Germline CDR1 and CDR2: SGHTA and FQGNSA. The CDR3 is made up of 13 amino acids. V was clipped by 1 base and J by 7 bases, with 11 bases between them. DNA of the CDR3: TGTGCCAGCAGCTTAGATAAGGGGAGGGAGCAGTACTTC. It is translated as CASSLDKGREQYF.

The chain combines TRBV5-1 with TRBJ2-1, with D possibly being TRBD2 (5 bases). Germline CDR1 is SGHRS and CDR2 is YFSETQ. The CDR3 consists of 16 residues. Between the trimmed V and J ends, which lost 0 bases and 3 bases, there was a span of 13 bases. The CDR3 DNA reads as TGCGCCAGCAGCTTGGCGCGGGTGAGGGACTACAATGAGCAGTTCTTC. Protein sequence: CASSLARVRDYNEQFF.

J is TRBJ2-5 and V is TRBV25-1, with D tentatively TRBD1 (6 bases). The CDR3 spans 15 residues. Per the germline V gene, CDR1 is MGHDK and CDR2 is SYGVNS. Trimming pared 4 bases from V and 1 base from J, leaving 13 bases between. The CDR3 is CASSAPRGPQETQYF. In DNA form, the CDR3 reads TGTGCCAGCAGTGCCCCCAGGGGACCCCAAGAGACCCAGTACTTC.

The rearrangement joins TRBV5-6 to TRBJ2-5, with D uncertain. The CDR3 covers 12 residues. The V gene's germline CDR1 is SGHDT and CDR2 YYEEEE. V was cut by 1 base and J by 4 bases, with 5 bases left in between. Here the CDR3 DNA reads TGTGCCAGCAGCTTGCCGCGAGAGACCCAGTACTTC. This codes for CASSLPRETQYF. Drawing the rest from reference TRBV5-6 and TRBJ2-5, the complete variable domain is DAGVTQSPTHLIKTRGQQVTLRCSPKSGHDTVSWYQQALGQGPQFIFQYYEEEERQRGNFPDRFSGHQFPNYSSELNVNALLLGDSALYLCASSLPRETQYFGPGTRLLVL.

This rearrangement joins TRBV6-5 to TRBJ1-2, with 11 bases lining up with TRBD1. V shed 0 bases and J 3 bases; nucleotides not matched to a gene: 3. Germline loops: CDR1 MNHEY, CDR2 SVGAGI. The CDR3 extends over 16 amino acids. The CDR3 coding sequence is TGTGCCAGCAGTTACTCGCGGGACAGGGGGGACTATGGCTACACCTTC. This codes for CASSYSRDRGDYGYTF.

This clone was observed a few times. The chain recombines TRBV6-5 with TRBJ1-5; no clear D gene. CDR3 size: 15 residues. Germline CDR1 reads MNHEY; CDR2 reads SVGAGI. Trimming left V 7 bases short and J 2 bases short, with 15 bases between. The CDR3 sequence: CASTPHGEGNQPQHF. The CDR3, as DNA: TGTGCCAGCACCCCGCATGGGGAGGGCAATCAGCCCCAGCATTTT.

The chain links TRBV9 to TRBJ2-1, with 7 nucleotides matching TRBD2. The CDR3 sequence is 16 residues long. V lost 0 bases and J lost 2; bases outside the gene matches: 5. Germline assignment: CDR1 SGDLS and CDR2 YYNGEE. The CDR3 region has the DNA TGTGCCAGCAGCGTAGAGACTAGCTTCCCCTACAATGAGCAGTTCTTC. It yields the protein CASSVETSFPYNEQFF.

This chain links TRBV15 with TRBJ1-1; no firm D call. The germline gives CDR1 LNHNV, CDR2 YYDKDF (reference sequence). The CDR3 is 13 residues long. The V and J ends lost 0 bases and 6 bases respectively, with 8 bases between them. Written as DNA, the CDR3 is TGTGCCACCAGCAGAGACCGGTGGTCTGAAGCTTTCTTT. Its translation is CATSRDRWSEAFF. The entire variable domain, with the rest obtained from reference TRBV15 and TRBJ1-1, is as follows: DAMVIQNPRYQVTQFGKPVTLSCSQTLNHNVMYWYQQKSSQAPKLLFHYYDKDFNNEADTPDNFQSRRPNTSFCFLDIRSPGLGDTAMYLCATSRDRWSEAFFGQGTRLTVV.

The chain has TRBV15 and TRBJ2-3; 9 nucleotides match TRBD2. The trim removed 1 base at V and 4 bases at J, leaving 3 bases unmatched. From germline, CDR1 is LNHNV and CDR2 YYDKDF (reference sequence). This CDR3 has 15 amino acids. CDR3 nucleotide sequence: TGTGCCACCAGCAGAGGGCGGGGGGGCCCAGATACGCAGTATTTT. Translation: CATSRGRGGPDTQYF.

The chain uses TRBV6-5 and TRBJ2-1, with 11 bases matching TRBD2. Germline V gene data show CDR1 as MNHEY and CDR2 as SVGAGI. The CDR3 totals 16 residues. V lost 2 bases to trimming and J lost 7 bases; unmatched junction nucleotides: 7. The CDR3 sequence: CASSYDSLAGGNEQFF. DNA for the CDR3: TGTGCCAGCAGTTACGACTCCCTAGCGGGAGGTAATGAGCAGTTCTTC.

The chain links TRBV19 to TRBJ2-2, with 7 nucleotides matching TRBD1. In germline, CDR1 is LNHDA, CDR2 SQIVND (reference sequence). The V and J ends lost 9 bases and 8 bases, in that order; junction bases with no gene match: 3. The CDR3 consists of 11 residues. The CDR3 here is CASYRGGELFF. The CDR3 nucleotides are TGTGCCAGCTACAGGGGTGGGGAGCTGTTTTTT.

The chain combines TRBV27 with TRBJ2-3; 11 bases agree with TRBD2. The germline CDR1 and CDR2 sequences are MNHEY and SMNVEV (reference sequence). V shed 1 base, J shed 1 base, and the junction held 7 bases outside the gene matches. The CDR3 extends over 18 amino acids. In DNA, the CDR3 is TGTGCCAGCAGTTTATTTGCCCCGGGACTAGCGGGCACAGATACGCAGTATTTT. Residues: CASSLFAPGLAGTDTQYF.

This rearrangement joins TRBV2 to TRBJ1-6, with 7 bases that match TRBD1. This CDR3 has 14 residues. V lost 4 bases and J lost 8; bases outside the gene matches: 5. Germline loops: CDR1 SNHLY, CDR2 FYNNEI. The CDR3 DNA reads TGTGCCAGCAGTGGGGAAACAGGGGATTCACCCCTCCACTTT. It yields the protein CASSGETGDSPLHF.

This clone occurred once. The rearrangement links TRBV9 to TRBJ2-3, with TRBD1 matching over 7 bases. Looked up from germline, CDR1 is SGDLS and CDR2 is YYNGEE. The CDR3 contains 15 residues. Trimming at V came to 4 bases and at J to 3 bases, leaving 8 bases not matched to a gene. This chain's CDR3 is CASSPRQGPTDTQYF. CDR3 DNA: TGTGCCAGCAGCCCTCGACAGGGACCGACAGATACGCAGTATTTT.

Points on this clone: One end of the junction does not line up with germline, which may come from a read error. The CDR3 coding sequence is TGTTCCAGCAGCTTAAGTACTAGCGGGAGTAGGAATGAGCAGTTCTTC. Encoded protein: CSSSLSTSGSRNEQFF. V and J are TRBV7-9 and TRBJ2-1; the match to TRBD2 covers 11 bases. The CDR3 is 16 residues long. Germline lookup yields CDR1 SEHNR and CDR2 FQNEAQ (reference sequence).

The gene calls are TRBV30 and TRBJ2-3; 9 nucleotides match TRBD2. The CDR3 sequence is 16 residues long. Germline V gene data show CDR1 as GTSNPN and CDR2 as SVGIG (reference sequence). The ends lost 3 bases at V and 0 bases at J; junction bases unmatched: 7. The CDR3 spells CAWSRFSGGSTDTQYF. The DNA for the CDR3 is TGTGCCTGGAGCCGATTTAGCGGGGGTAGCACAGATACGCAGTATTTT.